The 19 T cell receptor beta chains presented below share a single source sample, sequenced in a study of long-term antiretroviral therapy in people with HIV. Run at survey level, the immunoSEQ assay was version v3.0. Generated by immunoSEQ multiplex PCR, the TCRdb table keeps only in-frame clones and is missing some. There are some 29,000 clones in the sample; more than 85% occur only once, and 10% lies in the top ten. The material sequenced was unsorted PBMCs, taken 6.2 years after starting antiretroviral therapy. The receptors originated from a man aged 40-49 years with HIV.

The chain combines TRBV6-1 with TRBJ2-2; 8 bases are shared with TRBD2. CDR3 length equals 15 residues. With 1 base clipped from V and 6 bases from J, the junction kept 4 bases outside the gene matches. CDR1 is MNHNS, CDR2 SASEGT, per germline. The CDR3 DNA reads TGTGCCAGCAGTGAAGAGCGGGGGTGGTCCGGGGAGCTGTTTTTT. As protein: CASSEERGWSGELFF.

The genes are TRBV2 and TRBJ1-2; D call uncertain. Trimming left V 6 bases short and J 6 bases short, with 5 bases between. CDR1 and CDR2 from the germline V gene are SNHLY and FYNNEI. The CDR3 is made up of 10 amino acids. The CDR3 DNA reads as TGTGCCAGCAGCGGTAATGGCTACACCTTC. Protein sequence: CASSGNGYTF.

This sequence joins TRBV5-6 and TRBJ2-1; 8 nucleotides agree with TRBD1. The germline gives CDR1 SGHDT, CDR2 YYEEEE. V lost 1 base and J lost 8; bases outside the gene matches: 11. CDR3 length: 16 residues. The CDR3 protein is CASSLSTGGLVDEQFF. The CDR3 region has the DNA TGTGCCAGCAGCTTGAGTACAGGGGGGTTGGTGGATGAGCAGTTCTTC.

This rearrangement joins TRBV5-1 to TRBJ1-3, with no clear D. Trimming shortened V by 2 bases and J by 4 bases, and 13 bases separated the two germline ends. Per the germline V gene, CDR1 is SGHRS and CDR2 is YFSETQ. The CDR3 is 15 residues long. The CDR3 protein is CASSLGGKAGNTIYF. CDR3 DNA: TGCGCCAGCAGCTTAGGCGGGAAGGCGGGAAACACCATATATTTT.

The chain joins TRBV6-6 to TRBJ1-1; 7 bases match TRBD1. CDR1 is MNHNY and CDR2 is SVGAGI in the germline V gene (reference sequence). This CDR3 has 14 amino acids. J gave up 1 base and V 11 bases, and 10 bases lay outside the gene matches. CDR3 loop: CAAGRQGGNTEAFF. CDR3 sequence (DNA): TGTGCCGCGGGCAGACAGGGCGGGAACACTGAAGCTTTCTTT.

The genes are TRBV5-4 and TRBJ2-5; 9 nucleotides match TRBD2. CDR3 length: 15 amino acids. In germline, CDR1 is SGHNT, CDR2 YYREEE (reference sequence). With V trimmed by 4 bases and J by 6 bases, 10 bases remained unmatched. Here the CDR3 DNA reads TGTGCCAGCAGCGGGAGCGGGGGGAACGGGAAGACCCAGTACTTC. Residues: CASSGSGGNGKTQYF.

V is TRBV7-2 and J is TRBJ2-3; TRBD2 might be the D (6 bases). Germline V gene sequence: CDR1 SGHTA, CDR2 FQGNSA. The V gene lost 0 bases and the J gene lost 5 bases, with 15 bases spanning the gap. CDR3 length equals 16 residues. The CDR3, as DNA: TGTGCCAGCAGCTTAGCGCGTAGCGGCCTTGGAGATACGCAGTATTTT. It translates to CASSLARSGLGDTQYF.

The chain joins TRBV29-1 to TRBJ2-7, with a tentative D call TRBD1 (5 bases). CDR1 is SQVTM and CDR2 is ANQGSEA in the germline V gene. Trimming pared 6 bases from V and 3 bases from J, leaving 9 bases between. The length of the CDR3 is 11 residues. The CDR3 DNA follows: TGCAGCGTGACAGTAAACTACGAGCAGTACTTC. Translated: CSVTVNYEQYF.

The chain joins TRBV27 to TRBJ2-7, with D possibly being TRBD1 (5 bases). The CDR3 runs 14 residues. Germline CDR1 and CDR2: MNHEY and SMNVEV (reference sequence). V was cut by 2 bases and J by 2 bases, with 10 bases left in between. The CDR3 DNA follows: TGTGCCAGCAGTTTAAAGGGGAAAGCCTACGAGCAGTACTTC. It is translated as CASSLKGKAYEQYF.

The chain employs TRBV18 and TRBJ1-1; D perhaps matches TRBD1 (5 bases). V gave up 2 bases and J gave up 10 bases, with 23 bases separating them. The CDR3 is 16 amino acids. Per germline, CDR1 KGHSH and CDR2 LQKENI. The CDR3 protein is CASSPERGRRLSGAFF. Here the CDR3 DNA reads TGTGCCAGCTCACCAGAGCGGGGACGGCGACTTTCCGGAGCTTTCTTT. Drawing the rest from reference TRBV18 and TRBJ1-1, the complete variable domain is NAGVMQNPRHLVRRRGQEARLRCSPMKGHSHVYWYRQLPEEGLKFMVYLQKENIIDESGMPKERFSAEFPKEGPSILRIQQVVRGDSAAYFCASSPERGRRLSGAFFGQGTRLTVV.

The gene calls are TRBV2 and TRBJ1-1; 10 bases match TRBD1. The CDR3 loop spans 15 amino acids. The J segment lost 3 bases and the V segment lost 6 bases, leaving 7 bases of the junction unmatched. Germline-derived CDR1 and CDR2 are SNHLY and FYNNEI. CDR3 residues: CASRGVGTGDTEAFF. The CDR3 DNA follows: TGTGCCAGCAGAGGCGTAGGGACAGGGGACACTGAAGCTTTCTTT.

The rearrangement uses TRBV7-6 and TRBJ2-2, with 7 bases matching TRBD2. CDR1 and CDR2 from the germline V gene are SGHVS and FNYEAQ. The CDR3 has 15 residues. The J segment lost 4 bases and the V segment lost 5 bases, leaving 7 bases of the junction unmatched. The CDR3, as DNA: TGTGCCAGCAGCCTCGGGAGGACCTCCACCGGGGAGCTGTTTTTT. Translated: CASSLGRTSTGELFF.

The chain recombines TRBV2 with TRBJ2-2; 12 bases align to TRBD2. The CDR3 runs to 16 residues. V shed 4 bases and J 2 bases; nucleotides not matched to a gene: 2. The germline CDR1 and CDR2 sequences are SNHLY and FYNNEI. The CDR3 bases are TGTGCCAGCAGTGCGACTAGCGGGGGTAACACCGGGGAGCTGTTTTTT. Its translation is CASSATSGGNTGELFF.

The rearrangement joins TRBV5-8 to TRBJ1-5; 11 bases agree with TRBD1. CDR3 length: 16 amino acids. CDR1 is SGHTS, CDR2 YDEGEE, per germline. V shed 4 bases, J shed 4 bases, and the junction held 7 bases outside the gene matches. The CDR3: CASSDGQGAPNQPQHF. CDR3 coding DNA: TGTGCCAGCAGCGACGGACAGGGGGCTCCAAATCAGCCCCAGCATTTT. The variable domain in full, completed from reference TRBV5-8 and TRBJ1-5, reads EAGVTQSPTHLIKTRGQQATLRCSPISGHTSVYWYQQALGLGLQFLLWYDEGEERNRGNFPPRFSGRQFPNYSSELNVNALELEDSALYLCASSDGQGAPNQPQHFGDGTRLSIL.

V usage is TRBV28 and J usage is TRBJ2-7; TRBD2 agrees at 8 bases. Trimming cost V 6 bases and J 6 bases; bases outside gene matches: 7. Germline V gene lookup returns CDR1 MDHEN and CDR2 SYDVKM. CDR3 length equals 13 residues. Here the CDR3 DNA reads TGTGCCAGCAGACAGCGGGAGCAGGGCGAGCAGTACTTC. This sequence encodes CASRQREQGEQYF.

The rearrangement links TRBV6-6 to TRBJ1-4; D not resolved. CDR3 length equals 14 residues. V lost 0 bases, J lost 8 bases, and 10 bases lay in between. CDR1 is MNHNY and CDR2 is SVGAGI in the germline V gene (reference sequence). CDR3 protein: CASSYSGRGEKLFF. CDR3 nucleotides: TGTGCCAGCAGTTACTCTGGGAGAGGGGAAAAACTGTTTTTT.

J is TRBJ2-4 and V is TRBV25-1; D ambiguous. The ends were cut back, 1 base at V and 8 bases at J, with 3 bases in the middle. The length of the CDR3 is 11 residues. Germline V gives CDR1 MGHDK, CDR2 SYGVNS. The CDR3 DNA follows: TGTGCCAGCAGTGAATTCGACATTCAGTACTTC. Translating gives CASSEFDIQYF.

The chain has TRBV11-2 and TRBJ2-7, with D uncertain. This CDR3 spans 13 amino acids. CDR1 is SGHAT and CDR2 is FQNNGV in the germline V gene. Trimming removed 5 bases from V and 5 bases from J, with 13 bases in between. The CDR3 spells CASSPLSANEQYF. The CDR3 DNA is TGTGCCAGCAGCCCCCTTAGTGCGAACGAGCAGTACTTC.

V and J are TRBV11-3 and TRBJ2-3, with D perhaps matching TRBD2 (6 bases). CDR1 and CDR2 (germline): SGHNT, YENEEA. The CDR3 sequence is 14 residues long. V lost 4 bases, J lost 5 bases, and 13 bases lay in between. CDR3 in amino acids: CASSSGTGGDTQYF. The CDR3 DNA is TGTGCCAGCAGCTCTGGGACTGGGGGAGATACGCAGTATTTT.